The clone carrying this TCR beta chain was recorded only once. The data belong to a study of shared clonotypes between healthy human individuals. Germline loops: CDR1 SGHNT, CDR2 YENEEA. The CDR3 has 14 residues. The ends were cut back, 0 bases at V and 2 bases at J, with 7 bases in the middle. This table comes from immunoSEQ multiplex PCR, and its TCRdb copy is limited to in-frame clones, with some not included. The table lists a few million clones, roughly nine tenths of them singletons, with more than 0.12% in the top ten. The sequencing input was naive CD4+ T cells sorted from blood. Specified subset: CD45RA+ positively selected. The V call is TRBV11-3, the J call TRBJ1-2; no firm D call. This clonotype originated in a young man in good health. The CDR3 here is CASSLDSTNYGYTF. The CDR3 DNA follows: TGTGCCAGCAGCTTAGATTCAACGAACTATGGCTACACCTTC.